The entry that follows covers one T cell receptor beta chain sequence. Its antigen is as yet unknown. The entry originates in a study of shared clonotypes between healthy human individuals. Samples underwent the assay at deep level. The protocol was immunoSEQ multiplex PCR, while the TCRdb copy is restricted to in-frame clones and leaves out a portion. The sample lists hundreds of thousands of clones, roughly 94% occurring once. Notes on the study in general: In general, naive subsets displayed greater estimated richness than memory subsets did. Rarefaction indicated that sorted-subset sequencing remained incomplete although depth was large. An expected dependence of interdonor clonotype sharing on sequencing depth was noted.

CD45RO negativity and positive selection for CCR7 defined naive CD8 cells, a population that excluded terminally differentiated effector memory CD45RA+ cells. The V gene lost 0 bases and the J gene lost 0 bases, with 13 bases spanning the gap. There are 17 residues in the CDR3. CDR1 MNHEY and CDR2 SMNVEV come from the germline V gene (reference sequence). The receptor's source is a man younger than 40 in good health. Material for sequencing was naive CD8+ T cells sorted from blood. The V and J genes are TRBV27 and TRBJ2-3; D assignment may be TRBD1 or TRBD2 (6 bases each). CDR3 bases: TGTGCCAGCAGTTTATCCCCCGGGGGCGGTAGCACAGATACGCAGTATTTT. It encodes CASSLSPGGGSTDTQYF.